The 7 T cell receptor beta chains presented below share a single source sample, sequenced in a study of T cell changes during pregnancy in multiple sclerosis. Sequencing used immunoSEQ multiplex PCR; TCRdb keeps in-frame clones, though not all of them. The sample has around 69,000 clones; 90% to 95% are singletons. Here the sequenced sample was CD8+ T cells from peripheral blood mononuclear cells, taken before pregnancy. Source of these receptors: a female donor with multiple sclerosis, enrolled in a pregnancy study.

In DNA form, the CDR3 reads TGTGCCAGCAGTGAAGGGGGGGGCCAGCCCCAGCATTTT. Translation gives CASSEGGGQPQHF. V gene TRBV6-1 combines with J gene TRBJ1-5, with a possible D match to TRBD1 (6 bases). V dropped 1 base and J dropped 7 bases, with 8 bases sitting between them. Germline V CDR1 and CDR2: MNHNS, SASEGT. The CDR3 totals 13 residues.

J is TRBJ2-3 and V is TRBV2; 11 bases map to TRBD2. The V gene end was trimmed by 4 bases and the J gene end by 3 bases; junction bases not matched to a gene: 3. This CDR3 is 15 amino acids long. CDR1 and CDR2 (germline): SNHLY, FYNNEI. The CDR3 loop reads CASSVGTSGTDTQYF. The CDR3 DNA sequence: TGTGCCAGCAGTGTTGGGACTAGCGGAACAGATACGCAGTATTTT. Full variable domain (outside the CDR3, taken from reference TRBV2 and TRBJ2-3): EPEVTQTPSHQVTQMGQEVILRCVPISNHLYFYWYRQILGQKVEFLVSFYNNEISEKSEIFDDQFSVERPDGSNFTLKIRSTKLEDSAMYFCASSVGTSGTDTQYFGPGTRLTVL.

The chain has TRBV5-4 and TRBJ2-3, with 7 bases lining up with TRBD1. The CDR3 is 15 residues long. With V trimmed by 3 bases and J by 5 bases, 9 bases remained unmatched. Per the germline V gene, CDR1 is SGHNT and CDR2 is YYREEE (reference sequence). In nucleotides, the CDR3 is TGTGCCAGCAGCTCACGAGACAGGGAAATAGATACGCAGTATTTT. Translation gives CASSSRDREIDTQYF.

V usage is TRBV29-1 and J usage is TRBJ1-2; 8 positions agree with TRBD1. Germline CDR1 is SQVTM and CDR2 is ANQGSEA. The V and J ends lost 7 bases and 4 bases, in that order; junction bases with no gene match: 8. CDR3 size: 13 residues. The CDR3 loop is CSAPDREGYGYTF. Here the CDR3 DNA reads TGCAGCGCTCCGGACAGGGAGGGCTATGGCTACACCTTC.

This chain links TRBV2 with TRBJ2-1, with D uncertain. This CDR3 contains 10 residues. V lost 8 bases to trimming and J lost 12 bases, with 11 bases between them. Looked up from germline, CDR1 is SNHLY and CDR2 is FYNNEI. In DNA, the CDR3 is TGTGCCAGCTCCGACATTTTGCAGTTCTTC. Its protein is CASSDILQFF.

The rearrangement joins TRBV5-6 to TRBJ2-5; TRBD1 agrees at 7 bases. The germline CDR1 and CDR2 sequences are SGHDT and YYEEEE. The junction had 6 bases not matched to a gene; V was cut back by 0 bases and J by 10 bases. The CDR3 contains 13 residues. For the CDR3, the DNA is TGTGCCAGCAGCTTGGAGGGGGCCGGGGACCAGTACTTC. Translation: CASSLEGAGDQYF. Drawing the rest from reference TRBV5-6 and TRBJ2-5, the complete variable domain is DAGVTQSPTHLIKTRGQQVTLRCSPKSGHDTVSWYQQALGQGPQFIFQYYEEEERQRGNFPDRFSGHQFPNYSSELNVNALLLGDSALYLCASSLEGAGDQYFGPGTRLLVL.

The genes are TRBV5-1 and TRBJ1-1; 8 nucleotides agree with TRBD1. J was trimmed by 5 bases and V by 4 bases; bases with no gene match: 13. CDR3 length: 16 amino acids. Germline V gives CDR1 SGHRS, CDR2 YFSETQ. The CDR3 DNA is TGCGCCAGCAGCACAGGGGGTGCAGGGTCGGGAACTGAAGCTTTCTTT. Its translation is CASSTGGAGSGTEAFF.